Each of the 29 T cell receptor beta chains below was sequenced from the same sample in a study of blood T cells in healthy people across ages. Primers used in a second PCR of about 6 to 11 cycles were a sample-barcoded 5' primer and a J-beta primer mix. TCRdb re-derived calls from the 5' RACE reads in MiXCR, one entry per CDR3 protein. This sample has 1.5 million to 2 million distinct CDR3 sequences, with 40% to 55% found just once. Source material: blood. The source is a woman in her thirties or forties in good health.

The V and J genes are TRBV4-3 and TRBJ1-2; TRBD1 agrees at 7 bases. V was pared by 1 base and J by 4 bases, with 12 bases of the junction left unmatched. This CDR3 region has 17 residues. The germline V gene encodes CDR1 LGHNA and CDR2 YSLEER. CDR3 bases: TGCGCCAGCAGCCAAGCCCCTGGACAGGACCGTAGCTATGGCTACACCTTC. Its translation: CASSQAPGQDRSYGYTF.

This clonotype was seen more than once but under ten times. V is TRBV20-1 and J is TRBJ2-3; TRBD2 matches 11 bases. The germline V gene encodes CDR1 DFQATT and CDR2 SNEGSKA (reference sequence). V lost 6 bases, J lost 1 base, and 9 bases stayed unmatched. The length of the CDR3 is 16 residues. The CDR3 reads CSAQTGSGGGTDTQYF. CDR3 nucleotide sequence: TGCAGTGCCCAGACGGGTAGCGGGGGGGGCACAGATACGCAGTATTTT.

This clonotype has more than one count but fewer than ten. The chain couples TRBV24-1 to TRBJ2-7; no clear D. The V gene lost 2 bases and the J gene lost 2 bases, with 6 bases spanning the gap. This CDR3 has 13 residues. Looked up from germline, CDR1 is KGHDR and CDR2 is SFDVKD. Here the CDR3 DNA reads TGTGCCACCAGTGATTCTCGGGCCTACGAGCAGTACTTC. Its protein is CATSDSRAYEQYF.

The table lists this clonotype with a few counts. The chain is built from TRBV15 and TRBJ1-2; 9 nucleotides match TRBD1. CDR1 LNHNV and CDR2 YYDKDF come from the germline V gene (reference sequence). There are 14 residues in the CDR3. V trimming: 5 bases; J trimming: 8 bases; junction bases outside the gene matches: 9. Here the CDR3 reads CATSSRDRAGGYTF. The CDR3 nucleotides read TGTGCCACCAGCTCCCGGGACAGGGCAGGGGGCTACACCTTC.

This clonotype was observed once. V and J are TRBV29-1 and TRBJ2-3; a weak D match, TRBD2 (6 bases). This CDR3 is 11 amino acids long. V was shortened by 7 bases and J by 5 bases, with 10 bases between the two germline ends. Germline CDR1 is SQVTM and CDR2 is ANQGSEA. The CDR3 region is CSGLGVDTQYF. DNA for the CDR3: TGCAGCGGACTAGGGGTAGATACGCAGTATTTT.

The gene calls are TRBV6-6 and TRBJ2-4; 7 bases map to TRBD1. The CDR3 extends over 16 amino acids. The V gene's germline CDR1 is MNHNY and CDR2 SVGAGI (reference sequence). V was clipped by 2 bases and J by 4 bases; unmatched bases: 8. The DNA of the CDR3 is TGTGCCAGCAGTTACGAGGGGGCTAAGGGTAAAAACATTCAGTACTTC. Encoded protein: CASSYEGAKGKNIQYF.

This clonotype showed up just a few times. The chain joins TRBV20-1 to TRBJ2-5; no clear D gene. Germline CDR1 DFQATT, CDR2 SNEGSKA (reference sequence). V gave up 4 bases and J gave up 5 bases, with 8 bases separating them. The CDR3 spans 11 residues. Written as DNA, the CDR3 is TGCAGTGCTAAGATCGGGGAGACCCAGTACTTC. Translation gives CSAKIGETQYF.

The V call is TRBV4-1, the J call TRBJ2-3; 8 bases are shared with TRBD2. CDR1 and CDR2 from the germline V gene are MGHRA and YSYEKL. CDR3 size: 18 residues. V lost 4 bases, J lost 6 bases, and 18 bases stayed unmatched. The CDR3, as DNA: TGCGCCAGCAGCCCCCGGCCGGGGGGGGGCTTCCCCACTGATACGCAGTATTTT. Amino acid sequence: CASSPRPGGGFPTDTQYF.

This clonotype turned up a few times. The chain recombines TRBV25-1 with TRBJ2-3, with D possibly being TRBD1 (6 bases). V was cut by 4 bases and J by 2 bases, with 19 bases left in between. Per the germline V gene, CDR1 is MGHDK and CDR2 is SYGVNS. The CDR3 loop spans 17 amino acids. The CDR3 DNA follows: TGTGCCAGCAGTGCCCCGCCGTGGGGGCGCAACACAGATACGCAGTATTTT. Translation: CASSAPPWGRNTDTQYF.

The CDR3 region has the DNA TGTGCCAGCAGTCCAACAGACCGTCCCTACAATGAGCAGTTCTTC. Residues: CASSPTDRPYNEQFF. The rearrangement links TRBV7-9 to TRBJ2-1; no reliable D call. V gave up 6 bases and J gave up 2 bases, with 14 bases separating them. There are 15 residues in the CDR3. The germline V gene has CDR1 SEHNR and CDR2 FQNEAQ (reference sequence).

Comments on this clonotype: Its ends do not fully match the called genes, so a read error is possible. The CDR3 sequence is CASSFDGLIGTDAQYF. The CDR3 nucleotides read TGTGCCAGCAGCTTCGATGGACTCATTGGGACAGATGCGCAGTATTTT. The rearrangement uses TRBV7-2 and TRBJ2-3; 7 bases align to TRBD1. The length of the CDR3 is 16 residues. Germline assignment: CDR1 SGHTA and CDR2 FQGNSA.

As concerns this clonotype: The germline gene is not matched at one end of the junction; a read error may be the cause. This chain connects TRBV7-9 to TRBJ2-5, with D possibly TRBD2 on 7 matching bases. The CDR3 contains 15 residues. Germline V gene lookup returns CDR1 SEHNR and CDR2 FQNEAQ (reference sequence). CDR3 coding DNA: TGTGCCAGCAGTCCCGGGACGGGGGGCCAAGAGACCCCGTACTTC. As protein: CASSPGTGGQETPYF.

This clonotype occurred a few times. The rearrangement uses TRBV7-8 and TRBJ2-5; 8 bases fit TRBD2. This CDR3 has 16 residues. Germline-derived CDR1 and CDR2 are SGHVS and FQNEAQ. V shed 4 bases, J shed 2 bases, and the junction held 9 bases outside the gene matches. The CDR3 loop reads CASSSSHSGEQETQYF. The CDR3 bases are TGTGCCAGCAGCTCAAGTCATAGCGGGGAACAAGAGACCCAGTACTTC.

The genes are TRBV15 and TRBJ1-4; D may be TRBD1 (5 bases). Germline V lookup: CDR1 LNHNV, CDR2 YYDKDF (reference sequence). Trimming removed 8 bases at V and 0 bases at J, with 7 bases between. The CDR3 is made up of 13 amino acids. In DNA form, the CDR3 reads TGTGCCACCGGGGCAGCAACTAATGAAAAACTGTTTTTT. This codes for CATGAATNEKLFF.

The chain recombines TRBV20-1 with TRBJ1-1, with 11 bases lining up with TRBD1. V was pared by 7 bases and J by 5 bases, with 15 bases of the junction left unmatched. The germline V gene has CDR1 DFQATT and CDR2 SNEGSKA (reference sequence). There are 16 residues in the CDR3. This chain's CDR3 is CSVRARDRGMGTEAFF. The DNA for the CDR3 is TGCAGTGTCAGAGCTCGGGACAGGGGGATGGGGACTGAAGCTTTCTTT.

The rearrangement links TRBV7-9 to TRBJ2-1; 7 bases agree with TRBD1. The J call may be in error: the DNA end matches TRBJ2-7 better. The germline V gene has CDR1 SEHNR and CDR2 FQNEAQ (reference sequence). The CDR3 contains 16 residues. CDR3 amino acids: CASSYLDRAAYNEQYF. The CDR3 nucleotides are TGTGCCAGCAGCTACCTCGACAGGGCAGCCTACAATGAGCAGTACTTC.

The chain links TRBV5-6 to TRBJ2-6, with 13 bases that match TRBD2. J gave up 0 bases and V 5 bases, and 5 bases lay outside the gene matches. The germline V gene encodes CDR1 SGHDT and CDR2 YYEEEE. This CDR3 contains 18 residues. The CDR3 protein is CASRVRTSGGSGANVLTF. The CDR3 coding sequence is TGTGCCAGCAGAGTGCGGACTAGCGGGGGCTCTGGGGCCAACGTCCTGACTTTC.

The genes are TRBV4-1 and TRBJ1-4, with unresolved D. The germline V gene has CDR1 MGHRA and CDR2 YSYEKL. V was shortened by 4 bases and J by 2 bases, with 11 bases between the two germline ends. The CDR3 has 15 residues. CDR3 coding DNA: TGCGCCAGCAGCCTACAGAGAACGACTAATGAAAAACTGTTTTTT. This gives the protein CASSLQRTTNEKLFF.

This sequence joins TRBV20-1 and TRBJ2-3; 10 nucleotides match TRBD2. Trimming took 6 bases from V and 7 from J; bases not matched to a gene: 10. Germline V gene lookup returns CDR1 DFQATT and CDR2 SNEGSKA (reference sequence). The CDR3 extends over 14 amino acids. The CDR3 protein is CSARTSGESYTQYF. CDR3 bases: TGCAGTGCCAGAACTAGCGGGGAAAGTTATACGCAGTATTTT.

V is TRBV7-9 and J is TRBJ2-5; no firm D call. TRBJ2-7 explains the end of the DNA better; the J call may be wrong. Germline lookup yields CDR1 SEHNR and CDR2 FQNEAQ (reference sequence). This CDR3 region has 13 residues. The CDR3 DNA reads TGTGCCAGCGAAAGGGTCGGCGGATACGAGCAGTACTTC. Protein sequence: CASERVGGYEQYF.

The chain uses TRBV6-5 and TRBJ1-1, with D uncertain. Per germline, CDR1 MNHEY and CDR2 SVGAGI. The V gene lost 5 bases and the J gene lost 4 bases, with 17 bases spanning the gap. There are 15 residues in the CDR3. The CDR3 DNA reads TGTGCCAGCAGTCTCCAAAGTGGGAAGGTCACTGAAGCTTTCTTT. It translates to CASSLQSGKVTEAFF.

The DNA for the CDR3 is TGTGCCAGCTCGACAGGTTCTTACAATGAGCAGTACTTC. Encoded protein: CASSTGSYNEQYF. V gene TRBV18 combines with J gene TRBJ2-1; maybe TRBD1 (6 bases). The J call is doubtful: the DNA matches TRBJ2-7 better. Germline CDR1 and CDR2: KGHSH and LQKENI. This CDR3 has 13 amino acids.

CDR3 nucleotides: TGTGCCAGCAGACGCGGACATAATAGCAATCAGCCCCAGCATTTT. It is translated as CASRRGHNSNQPQHF. The chain carries TRBV6-2 or TRBV6-3 and TRBJ1-5; D possibly corresponds to TRBD1 (5 bases). The CDR3 extends over 15 amino acids. Trimming removed 6 bases from V and 0 bases from J, with 12 bases in between. Germline CDR1 and CDR2: MNHEY and SVGEGT.

This clonotype has just a few counts. The CDR3 nucleotides read TGCAGCGCGGGAGGGGGTGGTGGCTACACCTTC. Encoded protein: CSAGGGGGYTF. V gene TRBV29-1 combines with J gene TRBJ1-2, with a weak D call TRBD1 (6 bases). This CDR3 comprises 11 residues. Trimming took off 7 bases at V and 7 bases at J, with 13 bases between the two ends. Germline lookup yields CDR1 SQVTM and CDR2 ANQGSEA.

This clonotype showed up just a few times. The CDR3 protein is CATSRNRDRGSEQFF. DNA for the CDR3: TGTGCCACCAGCAGAAACCGGGACAGGGGTTCTGAGCAGTTCTTC. V and J are TRBV15 and TRBJ2-1; 10 bases match TRBD1. J gave up 9 bases and V 2 bases, and 7 bases lay outside the gene matches. Germline CDR1 is LNHNV and CDR2 is YYDKDF (reference sequence). The CDR3 has 15 amino acids.

In this sample, this clonotype turned up once. The gene calls are TRBV29-1 and TRBJ2-7; D is unresolved. The DNA end favors TRBJ2-5, so the J call may be wrong. This CDR3 region has 13 residues. The V gene's germline CDR1 is SQVTM and CDR2 ANQGSEA. The CDR3 protein is CSVVPGVSETQYF. In DNA form, the CDR3 reads TGCAGCGTTGTCCCGGGTGTATCGGAGACCCAGTACTTC.

V is TRBV6-6 and J is TRBJ1-6; 9 nucleotides align to TRBD1. V dropped 5 bases and J dropped 6; count of bases not matched to a gene: 5. Germline V lookup: CDR1 MNHNY, CDR2 SVGAGI (reference sequence). The CDR3 length is 15 residues. The CDR3 spells CASSLQGAANSPLHF. The DNA of the CDR3 is TGTGCCAGCAGTCTACAGGGGGCGGCTAATTCACCCCTCCACTTT.

Comment on this clonotype: An end of the junction does not agree with germline; a read error may underlie this. This chain joins TRBV9 and TRBJ2-6; TRBD1 might be the D (6 bases). Germline V CDR1 and CDR2: SGDLS, YYNGEE. The CDR3 contains 20 residues. CDR3 in DNA: TGTGCCAGCAGTGTAGCGCCGATACAGGGCCACTCCTCTGGGGCCAACGTCCTGACTTTC. Protein sequence: CASSVAPIQGHSSGANVLTF.

The gene calls are TRBV20-1 and TRBJ1-3, with 9 bases matching TRBD1. Germline assignment: CDR1 DFQATT and CDR2 SNEGSKA (reference sequence). Losses at the gene ends were 3 bases for V and 4 bases for J; bases not matched to a gene: 13. The CDR3 has 17 residues. CDR3 sequence reads: CSARSPGQGLYGNTIYF. The CDR3 DNA is TGCAGTGCTAGGTCACCGGGACAGGGACTCTACGGAAACACCATATATTTT.